The 8 T cell receptor beta chains in this list originate from one sample, sequenced in a study of blood T cell repertoires in COVID-19. Some clones are missing from TCRdb's copy, which holds only in-frame ones; the method was immunoSEQ multiplex PCR. The sample contains more than 200,000 clones, just over 90% of which appear only once. Material: PBMCs or T cells enriched from blood (not recorded which). The receptors originated from a woman aged 18-30 years who had recovered from COVID-19.

The count of this clone is one. The chain combines TRBV4-2 with TRBJ1-2, with D possibly TRBD1 on 6 matching bases. The V end lost 3 bases, the J end lost 2 bases, and 10 bases lay between the germline ends. There are 14 residues in the CDR3. Germline loops: CDR1 LGHNA, CDR2 YNFKEQ. The CDR3 sequence is CASSQTQGNYGYTF. CDR3 nucleotide sequence: TGTGCCAGCAGCCAGACTCAGGGGAACTATGGCTACACCTTC.

The genes are TRBV5-1 and TRBJ1-1; 8 bases fit TRBD1. Germline V gene data show CDR1 as SGHRS and CDR2 as YFSETQ. The trim removed 0 bases at V and 0 bases at J, leaving 4 bases unmatched. This CDR3 contains 16 residues. CDR3 bases: TGCGCCAGCAGCTTGGATTTGGACAGGGTGAACACTGAAGCTTTCTTT. Its protein product is CASSLDLDRVNTEAFF.

The DNA of the CDR3 is TGTGCCAGCACCGACGGTAGGGGGTTCAGCAATCAGCCCCAGCATTTT. Translated, it gives CASTDGRGFSNQPQHF. This sequence joins TRBV7-8 and TRBJ1-5, with D possibly matching TRBD1 (6 bases). From germline, CDR1 is SGHVS and CDR2 FQNEAQ. The CDR3 has 16 amino acids. V lost 7 bases, J lost 1 base, and 17 bases lay in between.

The rearrangement uses TRBV2 and TRBJ1-3; tentatively, D is TRBD1 (6 bases). CDR3 size: 16 residues. Per the germline V gene, CDR1 is SNHLY and CDR2 is FYNNEI. The germline V and J ends were trimmed by 6 bases and 0 bases, with 15 bases remaining between them. CDR3 residues: CASRSDRNFSGNTIYF. The CDR3 bases are TGTGCCAGCAGGTCAGACAGGAACTTCTCTGGAAACACCATATATTTT.

The V call is TRBV7-2, the J call TRBJ1-4; possibly TRBD1 for D (6 bases). The CDR3 is made up of 16 amino acids. The V gene lost 3 bases and the J gene lost 2 bases, with 13 bases spanning the gap. In germline, CDR1 is SGHTA, CDR2 FQGNSA. The CDR3 sequence is CASSFLPTGTNEKLFF. In nucleotides, the CDR3 is TGTGCCAGCAGCTTTCTGCCGACAGGCACTAATGAAAAACTGTTTTTT.

J is TRBJ2-2 and V is TRBV2; TRBD1 aligns across 7 bases. CDR1 is SNHLY, CDR2 FYNNEI, per germline. The CDR3 has 14 residues. V lost 8 bases, J lost 0 bases, and 3 bases stayed unmatched. The CDR3 coding sequence is TGTGCCAGCTCGGACAGGACGAACACCGGGGAGCTGTTTTTT. Translation gives CASSDRTNTGELFF.

This clone has more than one count but fewer than ten. The chain links TRBV7-2 to TRBJ2-7; D gene unclear. Germline lookup yields CDR1 SGHTA and CDR2 FQGNSA. The CDR3 has 11 amino acids. Trimming took 4 bases from V and 5 from J, leaving 6 bases between them. The CDR3 sequence: CASSSYDEQYF. The CDR3 DNA reads TGTGCCAGCAGCTCCTATGACGAGCAGTACTTC.

The rearrangement uses TRBV19 and TRBJ2-5, with TRBD1 matching 7 bases. Germline assignment: CDR1 LNHDA and CDR2 SQIVND (reference sequence). The CDR3 covers 14 residues. Losses at the gene ends were 5 bases for V and 4 bases for J; bases not matched to a gene: 7. CDR3 protein: CASSQTGRRETQYF. CDR3 DNA sequence: TGTGCCAGTAGTCAGACAGGGAGACGAGAGACCCAGTACTTC.